This T cell receptor (beta chain) was documented in a study of T cells in Graves' hyperthyroidism and ophthalmopathy. Using RNA transcripts as the source, TCR beta CDR3 regions were amplified. The HTBI primer set drove a first-round RT-PCR of the TCR CDR3. From the multiplex PCR reads, TCRdb called clonotypes with MiXCR, one entry per CDR3 protein. This sample has 360,000 or so distinct CDR3 sequences, with about 16% found just once. The V end lost 7 bases, the J end lost 4 bases, and 9 bases lay between the germline ends. Germline V gives CDR1 MDHEN, CDR2 SYDVKM. The CDR3 has 12 amino acids. This clonotype appeared many times. Antigen specificity is unknown. Uncontrolled infection, other autoimmune disease, pregnancy or lactation led to exclusion. Regarding the study as a whole: From stable hyperthyroidism, ophthalmopathy was set apart by a 13 V-J model. Onset of ophthalmopathy came a median approximately 6 months after the model predicted it. Blood samples included most of the expanded thyroid clonotypes exceeding 0.001.

Material for sequencing was blood. V usage is TRBV28 and J usage is TRBJ2-3, with a tentative D call TRBD1 (5 bases). The sequence was collected from a woman in her fifties or sixties with Graves' ophthalmopathy. CDR3 residues: CASNPGSDTQYF. In DNA form, the CDR3 reads TGTGCCAGCAATCCAGGGTCAGATACGCAGTATTTT.